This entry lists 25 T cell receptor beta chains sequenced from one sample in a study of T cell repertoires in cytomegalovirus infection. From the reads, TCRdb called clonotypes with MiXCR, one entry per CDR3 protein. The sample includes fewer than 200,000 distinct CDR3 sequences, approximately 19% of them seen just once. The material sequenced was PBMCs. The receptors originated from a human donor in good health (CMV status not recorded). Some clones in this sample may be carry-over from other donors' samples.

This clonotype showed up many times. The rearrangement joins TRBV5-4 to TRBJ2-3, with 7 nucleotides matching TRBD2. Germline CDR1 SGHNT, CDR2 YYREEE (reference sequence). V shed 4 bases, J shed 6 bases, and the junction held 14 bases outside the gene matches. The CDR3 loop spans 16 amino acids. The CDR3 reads CASSPLRAGVSDTQYF. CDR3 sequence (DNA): TGTGCCAGCAGCCCCCTTCGGGCGGGAGTGTCGGATACGCAGTATTTT.

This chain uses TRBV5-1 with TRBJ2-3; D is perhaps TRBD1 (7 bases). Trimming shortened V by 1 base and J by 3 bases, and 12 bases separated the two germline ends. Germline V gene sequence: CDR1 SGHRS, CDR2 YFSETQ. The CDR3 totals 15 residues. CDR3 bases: TGCGCCAGCAGCTTGTGGGCAGGGGGGACAGATACGCAGTATTTT. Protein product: CASSLWAGGTDTQYF. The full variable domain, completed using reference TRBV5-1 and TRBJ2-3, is KAGVTQTPRYLIKTRGQQVTLSCSPISGHRSVSWYQQTPGQGLQFLFEYFSETQRNKGNFPGRFSGRQFSNSRSEMNVSTLELGDSALYLCASSLWAGGTDTQYFGPGTRLTVL.

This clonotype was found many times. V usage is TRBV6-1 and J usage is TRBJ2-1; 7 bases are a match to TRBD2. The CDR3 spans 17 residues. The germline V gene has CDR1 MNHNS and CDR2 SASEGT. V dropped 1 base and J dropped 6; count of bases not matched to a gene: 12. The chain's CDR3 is CASSEVPAGVSGNEQFF. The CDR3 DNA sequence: TGTGCCAGCAGTGAAGTCCCCGCGGGGGTGTCGGGCAATGAGCAGTTCTTC.

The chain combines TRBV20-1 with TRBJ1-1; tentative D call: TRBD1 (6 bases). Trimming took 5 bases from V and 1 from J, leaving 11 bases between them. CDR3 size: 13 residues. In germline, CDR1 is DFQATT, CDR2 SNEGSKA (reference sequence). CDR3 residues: CSALMTGNTEAFF. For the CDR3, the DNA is TGCAGTGCTCTTATGACAGGGAACACTGAAGCTTTCTTT.

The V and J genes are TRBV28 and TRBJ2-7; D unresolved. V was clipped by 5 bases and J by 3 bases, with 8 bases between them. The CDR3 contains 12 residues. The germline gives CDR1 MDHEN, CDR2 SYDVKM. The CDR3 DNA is TGTGCCAGCAGTGACACATTCTACGAGCAGTACTTC. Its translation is CASSDTFYEQYF.

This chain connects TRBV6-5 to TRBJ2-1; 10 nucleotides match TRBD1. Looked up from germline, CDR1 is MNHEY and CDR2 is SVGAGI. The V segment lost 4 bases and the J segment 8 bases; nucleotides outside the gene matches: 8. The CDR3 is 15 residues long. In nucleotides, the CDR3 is TGTGCCAGCAGTTCCTCCGGGACAGGGGTGGATGAGCAGTTCTTC. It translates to CASSSSGTGVDEQFF.

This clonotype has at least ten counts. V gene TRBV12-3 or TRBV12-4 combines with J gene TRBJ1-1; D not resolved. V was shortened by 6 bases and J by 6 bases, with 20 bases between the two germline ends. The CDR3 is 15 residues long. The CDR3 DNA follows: TGTGCCAGCAGCCCCGTTGACGGTGGTCGGGCTGAAGCTTTCTTT. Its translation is CASSPVDGGRAEAFF.

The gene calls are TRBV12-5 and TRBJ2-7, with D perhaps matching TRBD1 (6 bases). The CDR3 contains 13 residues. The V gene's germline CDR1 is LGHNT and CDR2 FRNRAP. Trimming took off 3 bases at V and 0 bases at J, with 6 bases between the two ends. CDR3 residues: CASGLGGSYEQYF. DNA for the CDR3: TGTGCTAGTGGTTTAGGGGGCTCCTACGAGCAGTACTTC.

This CDR3 is CATNPTGLGNQPQHF. The CDR3 nucleotides read TGTGCCACCAACCCGACAGGCCTCGGCAATCAGCCCCAGCATTTT. J is TRBJ1-5 and V is TRBV28, with D possibly matching TRBD1 (6 bases). The CDR3 totals 15 residues. V gave up 10 bases and J gave up 2 bases, with 18 bases separating them. Germline CDR1 is MDHEN and CDR2 is SYDVKM.

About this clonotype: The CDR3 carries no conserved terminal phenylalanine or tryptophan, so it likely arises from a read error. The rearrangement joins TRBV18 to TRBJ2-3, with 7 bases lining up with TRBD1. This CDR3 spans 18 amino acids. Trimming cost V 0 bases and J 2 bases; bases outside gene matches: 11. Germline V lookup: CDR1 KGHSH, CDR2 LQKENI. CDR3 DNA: TGTGCCAGCTCACCACCAGGGACAGCAACCCCCTCCACAGATACGCAGTATTAT. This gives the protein CASSPPGTATPSTDTQYY.

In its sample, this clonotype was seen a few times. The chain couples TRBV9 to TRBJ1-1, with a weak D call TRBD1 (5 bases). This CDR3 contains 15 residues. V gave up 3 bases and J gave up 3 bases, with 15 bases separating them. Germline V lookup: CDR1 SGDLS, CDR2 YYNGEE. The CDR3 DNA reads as TGTGCCAGCAGCGCCCTAGTCGGGGCGTACACTGAAGCTTTCTTT. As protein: CASSALVGAYTEAFF.

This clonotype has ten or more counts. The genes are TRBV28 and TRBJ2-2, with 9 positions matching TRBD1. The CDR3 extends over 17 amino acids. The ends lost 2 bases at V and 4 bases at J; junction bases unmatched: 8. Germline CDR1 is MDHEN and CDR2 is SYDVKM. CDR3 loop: CASSLIITGGFTGELFF. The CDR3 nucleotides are TGTGCCAGCAGTTTAATTATAACAGGGGGCTTCACCGGGGAGCTGTTTTTT.

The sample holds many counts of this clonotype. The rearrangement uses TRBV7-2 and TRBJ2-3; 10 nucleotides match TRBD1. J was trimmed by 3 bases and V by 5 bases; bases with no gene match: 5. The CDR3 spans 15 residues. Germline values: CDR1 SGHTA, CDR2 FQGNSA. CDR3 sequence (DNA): TGTGCCAGCAGCGCTGACAGGGGGCGTACAGATACGCAGTATTTT. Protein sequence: CASSADRGRTDTQYF.

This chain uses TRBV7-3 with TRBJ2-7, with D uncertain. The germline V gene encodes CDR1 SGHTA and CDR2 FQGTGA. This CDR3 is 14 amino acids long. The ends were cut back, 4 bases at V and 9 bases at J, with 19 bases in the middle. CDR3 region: CASSSASLSAMQYF. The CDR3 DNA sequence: TGTGCCAGCAGCTCAGCCTCCCTCTCAGCCATGCAGTACTTC. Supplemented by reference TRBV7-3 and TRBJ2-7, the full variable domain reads GAGVSQTPSNKVTEKGKYVELRCDPISGHTALYWYRQSLGQGPEFLIYFQGTGAADDSGLPNDRFFAVRPEGSVSTLKIQRTERGDSAVYLCASSSASLSAMQYFGPGTRLTVT.

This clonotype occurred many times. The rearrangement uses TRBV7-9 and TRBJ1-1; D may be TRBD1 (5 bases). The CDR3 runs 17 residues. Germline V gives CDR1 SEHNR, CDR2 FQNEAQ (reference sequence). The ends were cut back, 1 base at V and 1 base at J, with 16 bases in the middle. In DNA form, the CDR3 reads TGTGCCAGCAGCTTAGGGTCGCAGGGAAGTTGGAACACTGAAGCTTTCTTT. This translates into CASSLGSQGSWNTEAFF.

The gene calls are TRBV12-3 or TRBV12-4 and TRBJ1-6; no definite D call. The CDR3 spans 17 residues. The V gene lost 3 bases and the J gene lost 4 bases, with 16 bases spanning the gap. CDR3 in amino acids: CASSFVGSRVYNSPLHF. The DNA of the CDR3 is TGTGCCAGCAGTTTCGTTGGCAGCCGAGTTTATAATTCACCCCTCCACTTT.

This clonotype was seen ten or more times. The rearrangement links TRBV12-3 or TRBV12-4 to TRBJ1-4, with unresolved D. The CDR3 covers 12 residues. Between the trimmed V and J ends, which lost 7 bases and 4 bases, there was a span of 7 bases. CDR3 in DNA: TGTGCCAGCACGGTTCTTAATGAAAAACTGTTTTTT. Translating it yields CASTVLNEKLFF.

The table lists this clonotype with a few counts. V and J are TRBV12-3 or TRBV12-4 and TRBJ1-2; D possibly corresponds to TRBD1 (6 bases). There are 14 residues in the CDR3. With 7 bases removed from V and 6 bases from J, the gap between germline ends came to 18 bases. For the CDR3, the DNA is TGTGCCAGCATCCCCCGTGAGGGGGTGCATGGCTACACCTTC. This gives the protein CASIPREGVHGYTF.

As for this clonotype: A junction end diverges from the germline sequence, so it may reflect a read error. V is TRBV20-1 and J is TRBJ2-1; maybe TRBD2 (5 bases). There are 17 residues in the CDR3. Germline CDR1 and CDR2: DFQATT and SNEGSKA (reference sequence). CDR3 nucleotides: TGCAGTGCTAGAGAGAGGGCCAAAACCAGTAGGCGCAATCAGCAGTTCTTC. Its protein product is CSARERAKTSRRNQQFF.

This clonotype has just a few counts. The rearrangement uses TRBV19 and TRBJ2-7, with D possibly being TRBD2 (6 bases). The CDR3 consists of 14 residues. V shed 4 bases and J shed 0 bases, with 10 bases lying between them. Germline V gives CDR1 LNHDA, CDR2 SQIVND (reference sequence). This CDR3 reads CASSNDGSSYEQYF. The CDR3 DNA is TGTGCCAGTAGTAACGACGGGAGCTCCTACGAGCAGTACTTC.

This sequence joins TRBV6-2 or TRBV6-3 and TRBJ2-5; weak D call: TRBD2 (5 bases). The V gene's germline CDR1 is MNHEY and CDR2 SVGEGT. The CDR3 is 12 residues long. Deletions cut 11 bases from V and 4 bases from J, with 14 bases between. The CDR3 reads CACSGVGETQYF. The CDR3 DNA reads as TGTGCCTGCTCCGGGGTAGGAGAGACCCAGTACTTC.

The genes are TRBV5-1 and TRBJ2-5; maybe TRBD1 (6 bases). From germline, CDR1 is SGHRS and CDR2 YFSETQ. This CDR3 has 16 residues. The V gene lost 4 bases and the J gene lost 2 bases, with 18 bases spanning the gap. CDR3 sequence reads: CASSQRPGTTQETQYF. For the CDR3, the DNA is TGCGCCAGCAGCCAGCGTCCCGGGACAACACAAGAGACCCAGTACTTC.

CDR3 protein: CASSLDGQGSEKLFF. CDR3 coding DNA: TGCGCCAGCAGCTTGGATGGACAGGGGTCTGAAAAACTGTTTTTT. The chain has TRBV5-1 and TRBJ1-4; 9 bases match TRBD1. V dropped 0 bases and J dropped 7; count of bases not matched to a gene: 4. The germline gives CDR1 SGHRS, CDR2 YFSETQ. This CDR3 comprises 15 residues.

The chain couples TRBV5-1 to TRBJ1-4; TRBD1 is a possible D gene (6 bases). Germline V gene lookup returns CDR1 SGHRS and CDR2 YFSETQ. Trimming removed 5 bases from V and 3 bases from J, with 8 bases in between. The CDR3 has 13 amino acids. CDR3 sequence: CASRGGANEKLFF. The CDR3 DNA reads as TGCGCCAGCAGAGGGGGGGCTAATGAAAAACTGTTTTTT.

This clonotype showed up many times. DNA for the CDR3: TGTGCCAGCAGCTTATTGCCCGGACTAGCGGGAGGTAATGAGCAGTTCTTC. Translation gives CASSLLPGLAGGNEQFF. The rearrangement joins TRBV7-3 to TRBJ2-1, with 14 positions matching TRBD2. The CDR3 is 17 amino acids. CDR1 and CDR2 (germline): SGHTA, FQGTGA. After removal of 2 bases from V and 7 bases from J, the junction contained 7 bases not matched to a gene.